The rows below give T cell receptor beta chains drawn from one sample of a study of human T cells and chemical hapten exposure. TCRdb reprocessed the RACE reads via MiXCR and lists one record per CDR3 protein. Among about 400,000 distinct CDR3 sequences listed, under 6.5% were seen once. The sample here was whole blood, taken in connection with sensitization to the hapten diphenylcyclopropenone (DPC). The source of these receptors is a woman aged 18-35 years with alopecia areata. Some clones in this sample may be carry-over from other donors' samples. Each CDR3 is given with its conserved first and last residue. A D gene is named only where the DNA matches it firmly.

V gene | CDR3 length | D gene | CDR3 protein
TRBV4-3 | 18 | . | CASSQVIGTETGANVLTF
TRBV6-1 | 13 | . | CASSERVGREAFF
TRBV6-1 | 15 | . | CASSEGRHPQNIQYF
TRBV19 | 14 | . | CASSGRGPADEQFF
TRBV9 | 15 | . | CASRHNVGSAQPQHF
TRBV7-2 | 13 | . | CASTGGRNYGYTF
TRBV5-4 | 14 | . | CASSTRDRPDTQYF
TRBV6-6 | 17 | . | CASSYGIGQPTHYEQYF
TRBV20-1 | 15 | . | CSAFLAGGLTDTQYF
TRBV6-2/TRBV6-3 | 14 | . | CASSDFAANEKLFF
TRBV12-3/TRBV12-4 | 15 | . | CASRPSLGSNQPQHF
TRBV5-1 | 14 | . | CASSLEDNYNEQFF
TRBV4-3 | 14 | . | CASSQVMGGTEAFF
TRBV4-1 | 19 | TRBD1 | CASSQEYGLLGTGRDEQFF
TRBV15 | 16 | . | CATSRGSAYSNEKLFF
TRBV28 | 12 | . | CASSDTGQGQFF
TRBV7-2 | 14 | . | CASSGSSTLDTQYF
TRBV7-2 | 15 | TRBD1 | CASSLYGGQTTEAFF
TRBV29-1 | 14 | TRBD2 | CSVDLAGVADTQYF
TRBV4-3 | 14 | . | CASSHQGWGNEQYF
TRBV3-1 | 14 | . | CASSQGGQIYGYTF
TRBV28 | 15 | TRBD1 | CASSFLDRVDSPLHF
TRBV2 | 14 | TRBD1 | CASSSGTGGQPQHF
TRBV3-1 | 16 | . | CASSQDQGPFLNEQFF
TRBV7-8 | 13 | TRBD1 | CASSLGQATEAFF
TRBV4-2 | 15 | . | CASSQDLAGPNEQFF
TRBV6-6 | 14 | . | CASSSPLTGGKLFF
TRBV9 | 13 | . | CASSAEDQETQYF
TRBV6-5 | 12 | . | CASSWRNGEQYF
TRBV18 | 14 | . | CASSPPTLNQPQHF
TRBV2 | 15 | TRBD1 | CATQPTGGGSYEQYF
TRBV12-3/TRBV12-4 | 20 | TRBD2 | CASSLDSRGLAGASYNEQFF
TRBV2 | 14 | TRBD1 | CASSGRTGGNEQFF
TRBV5-1 | 16 | . | CASSRSGNSYNSPLHF
TRBV4-3 | 15 | . | CASSQDRDQNNEQFF
TRBV6-6 | 16 | . | CASSPTPAVAKNIQYF
TRBV5-1 | 15 | . | CASSLVVSSTDTQYF
TRBV20-1 | 14 | . | CSASNRDRNQPQHF
TRBV12-3/TRBV12-4 | 13 | . | CASSPAGLGGYTF
TRBV28 | 15 | TRBD1 | CASSFEGQNLLGLFF
TRBV4-3 | 13 | . | CASSQEVAQPQHF
TRBV13 | 15 | TRBD1 | CASSHRDRDTGELFF
TRBV29-1 | 15 | . | CSAPKEPANAGELFF
TRBV12-2 | 17 | . | CASRLAGWQAAHYGYTF
TRBV7-2 | 15 | . | CASSLDGDLNQPQHF
TRBV6-5 | 12 | . | CASRLKQSGYTF